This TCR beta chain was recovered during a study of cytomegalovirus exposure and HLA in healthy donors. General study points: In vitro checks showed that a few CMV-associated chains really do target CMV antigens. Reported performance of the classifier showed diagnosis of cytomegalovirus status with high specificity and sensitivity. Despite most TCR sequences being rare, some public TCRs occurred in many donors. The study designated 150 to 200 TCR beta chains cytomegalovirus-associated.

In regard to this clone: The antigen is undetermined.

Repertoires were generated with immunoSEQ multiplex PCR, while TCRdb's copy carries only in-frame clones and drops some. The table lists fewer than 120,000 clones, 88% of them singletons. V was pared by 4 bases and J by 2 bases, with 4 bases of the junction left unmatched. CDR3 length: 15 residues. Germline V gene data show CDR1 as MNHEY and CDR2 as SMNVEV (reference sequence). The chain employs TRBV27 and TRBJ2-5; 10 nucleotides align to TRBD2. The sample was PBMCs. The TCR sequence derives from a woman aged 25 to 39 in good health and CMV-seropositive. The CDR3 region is CASSSTLAGQETQYF. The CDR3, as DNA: TGTGCCAGCAGTTCGACACTAGCGGGACAAGAGACCCAGTACTTC.